The 32 T cell receptor beta chains below were found in one sample sequenced in a study of molecular identifiers for immune sequencing clone quantification. Using its own MiXCR run on the PCR reads, TCRdb lists one record per CDR3 protein. This table has around 65,000 distinct CDR3 sequences, around a sixth appearing once. What was sequenced was naive CD8+ T cells from blood, with Jurkat cell RNA spiked in. Subset described: FACS-sorted CD8+CD4-CCR7+CD45RA+ naive T cells. All receptors derive from a human donor in good health. Some libraries in this study had Jurkat cell RNA spiked in.

The chain uses TRBV27 and TRBJ2-1; D is uncertain. The CDR3 is 12 residues long. Trimming shortened V by 2 bases and J by 8 bases, and 7 bases separated the two germline ends. Germline-derived CDR1 and CDR2 are MNHEY and SMNVEV (reference sequence). The CDR3 nucleotides read TGTGCCAGCAGTTTAATTGGGTATGAGCAGTTCTTC. It is translated as CASSLIGYEQFF.

The V call is TRBV4-1, the J call TRBJ1-1; the D gene is possibly TRBD1 (5 bases). V lost 2 bases and J lost 4, with 14 bases in between. The CDR3 consists of 15 residues. Germline CDR1 MGHRA, CDR2 YSYEKL. The CDR3 bases are TGCGCCAGCAGCCAACACCTGCAGGGAGCCACTGAAGCTTTCTTT. Translation gives CASSQHLQGATEAFF.

This clonotype was recorded at least ten times. The chain joins TRBV5-1 to TRBJ2-4; perhaps TRBD2 as D (5 bases). V lost 1 base, J lost 5 bases, and 7 bases lay in between. Germline CDR1 is SGHRS and CDR2 is YFSETQ. The length of the CDR3 is 13 residues. CDR3 in amino acids: CASSLSSENIQYF. In nucleotides, the CDR3 is TGCGCCAGCAGCTTGAGTAGCGAAAACATTCAGTACTTC.

With regard to this clonotype: It may be a read error: a sequence one base away is much more abundant. The chain employs TRBV7-6 and TRBJ1-5; no firm D call. This CDR3 comprises 15 residues. Germline assignment: CDR1 SGHVS and CDR2 FNYEAQ. CDR3 sequence (DNA): TGTGCCAGCAGCTTGAATGACGGTCCGCTTCAGCCCCAGCGTTTT. Translating it yields CASSLNDGPLQPQRF.

This rearrangement joins TRBV27 to TRBJ1-4, with D perhaps matching TRBD1 (5 bases). V shed 3 bases and J shed 0 bases, with 17 bases lying between them. CDR1 MNHEY and CDR2 SMNVEV come from the germline V gene (reference sequence). The CDR3 sequence is 18 residues long. The CDR3, as DNA: TGTGCCAGCAGTTTGTCGGCAGGGATCTTCCCAACTAATGAAAAACTGTTTTTT. Translated: CASSLSAGIFPTNEKLFF.

There are many counts of this clonotype. The rearrangement links TRBV6-1 to TRBJ2-1; 9 bases line up with TRBD1. The CDR3 runs 14 residues. The ends lost 1 base at V and 5 bases at J; junction bases unmatched: 0. Germline V gene lookup returns CDR1 MNHNS and CDR2 SASEGT. CDR3 amino acids: CASSEGTGDNEQFF. DNA for the CDR3: TGTGCCAGCAGTGAAGGGACAGGGGACAATGAGCAGTTCTTC.

This clonotype has just a few counts. The rearrangement links TRBV27 to TRBJ2-7; D ambiguous. V was pared by 9 bases and J by 2 bases, with 14 bases between. Germline V CDR1 and CDR2: MNHEY, SMNVEV (reference sequence). There are 13 residues in the CDR3. The CDR3 DNA is TGTGCCAGTGTAGGAGACGGTACCTACGAGCAGTACTTC. Translated: CASVGDGTYEQYF.

Points on this clonotype: A much more abundant neighbour one base away suggests this may be a read error. This chain links TRBV13 with TRBJ2-1; TRBD2 agrees at 7 bases. Germline CDR1 PRHDT, CDR2 FYEKMQ (reference sequence). This CDR3 contains 13 residues. The CDR3 DNA reads as TGTACCAGCAGCTCCACTAGCGTTAATGAGCAGTTCTTC. Translation gives CTSSSTSVNEQFF.

This clonotype was recorded at least ten times. The chain has TRBV5-5 and TRBJ2-3; 8 bases agree with TRBD2. The CDR3 is made up of 15 amino acids. Per germline, CDR1 SGHKS and CDR2 YYEKEE (reference sequence). CDR3 DNA sequence: TGTGCGACCACCCACGGACTAGCTTTGGCAGATACGCAGTATTTT. Translation gives CATTHGLALADTQYF.

Many counts were recorded for this clonotype. The V call is TRBV29-1, the J call TRBJ2-7, with 7 bases matching TRBD1. Germline V CDR1 and CDR2: SQVTM, ANQGSEA. Trimming took 5 bases from V and 3 from J; bases not matched to a gene: 7. The CDR3 has 13 amino acids. CDR3 DNA: TGCAGCGTTCTTCCGGGACAGAGCTACGAGCAGTACTTC. Translated: CSVLPGQSYEQYF.

This clonotype was seen ten or more times. The V call is TRBV9, the J call TRBJ1-3; D ambiguous. This CDR3 has 14 residues. Germline V gene lookup returns CDR1 SGDLS and CDR2 YYNGEE. Trimming stripped 5 bases from V and 0 bases from J, with 9 bases between. For the CDR3, the DNA is TGTGCCAGCAGGTCTCACACCTCTGGAAACACCATATATTTT. Translating it yields CASRSHTSGNTIYF.

There are many counts of this clonotype. The chain uses TRBV27 and TRBJ1-6; weak D call: TRBD1 (6 bases). The germline V gene has CDR1 MNHEY and CDR2 SMNVEV (reference sequence). CDR3 length: 16 amino acids. V lost 4 bases to trimming and J lost 7 bases, with 17 bases between them. The CDR3 region has the DNA TGTGCCAGCAGTTCCCGATGGGGGGCCCTAAATTCACCCCTCCACTTT. It encodes CASSSRWGALNSPLHF.

The V call is TRBV6-2 or TRBV6-3, the J call TRBJ2-5; D is ambiguous. V was shortened by 6 bases and J by 2 bases, with 10 bases between the two germline ends. In germline, CDR1 is MNHEY, CDR2 SVGEGT. The CDR3 extends over 13 amino acids. The CDR3 sequence is CASRFQQQETQYF. In DNA form, the CDR3 reads TGTGCCAGCAGGTTTCAGCAGCAAGAGACCCAGTACTTC.

This clonotype showed up many times. As DNA, the CDR3 is TGTGCCAGCAGTTCGACGGGTCCGGAGACCCAGTACTTC. Translating it yields CASSSTGPETQYF. The chain has TRBV6-5 and TRBJ2-5; no clear D. This CDR3 spans 13 amino acids. CDR1 MNHEY and CDR2 SVGAGI come from the germline V gene. Trimming left V 4 bases short and J 5 bases short, with 11 bases between.

This clonotype came up many times. CDR3 loop: CAWTQSSGGQFF. The CDR3 nucleotides read TGTGCCTGGACCCAATCAAGCGGAGGGCAGTTCTTC. The chain uses TRBV30 and TRBJ2-1; possibly TRBD2 for D (5 bases). The germline CDR1 and CDR2 sequences are GTSNPN and SVGIG (reference sequence). V was trimmed by 4 bases and J by 12 bases, leaving 16 bases between them. The CDR3 contains 12 residues.

This clonotype appeared many times. The V call is TRBV13, the J call TRBJ2-2; 13 bases are shared with TRBD2. This CDR3 is built from 18 residues. Germline values: CDR1 PRHDT, CDR2 FYEKMQ (reference sequence). With 4 bases clipped from V and 4 bases from J, the junction kept 9 bases outside the gene matches. The CDR3 spells CASSSGLAGVFSTGELFF. CDR3 sequence (DNA): TGTGCCAGCAGCTCCGGACTAGCGGGAGTTTTTAGCACCGGGGAGCTGTTTTTT.

This clonotype was seen more than once but under ten times. The rearrangement links TRBV24-1 to TRBJ2-6; 8 positions match TRBD1. The germline V gene encodes CDR1 KGHDR and CDR2 SFDVKD. V was pared by 5 bases and J by 2 bases, with 13 bases of the junction left unmatched. There are 19 residues in the CDR3. The CDR3: CATSVAPRQGSAGANVLTF. In DNA form, the CDR3 reads TGTGCCACCAGTGTGGCCCCAAGACAGGGGTCTGCTGGGGCCAACGTCCTGACTTTC.

On this clonotype: The CDR3 carries no conserved terminal phenylalanine or tryptophan, so it likely arises from a read error. The CDR3 sequence: CSGRGGTYEQYL. Written as DNA, the CDR3 is TGCAGTGGGCGGGGGGGAACCTACGAGCAGTACCTC. The chain links TRBV20-1 to TRBJ2-7; 9 bases fit TRBD2. Germline V CDR1 and CDR2: DFQATT, SNEGSKA (reference sequence). The CDR3 length is 12 residues. Unmatched junction bases numbered 3, after V lost 7 bases and J lost 2 bases.

This rearrangement joins TRBV9 to TRBJ2-1; D is perhaps TRBD1 or TRBD2 (5 bases each). The CDR3 covers 15 residues. V shed 7 bases and J shed 4 bases, with 18 bases lying between them. Looked up from germline, CDR1 is SGDLS and CDR2 is YYNGEE. The CDR3 DNA reads as TGTGCCAGCTCCACCTCCGGGACGGTATACAATGAGCAGTTCTTC. Translated, it gives CASSTSGTVYNEQFF. The whole variable domain, filled in from reference TRBV9 and TRBJ2-1, reads DSGVTQTPKHLITATGQRVTLRCSPRSGDLSVYWYQQSLDQGLQFLIQYYNGEERAKGNILERFSAQQFPDLHSELNLSSLELGDSALYFCASSTSGTVYNEQFFGPGTRLTVL.

This clonotype occurred many times. The chain is built from TRBV6-2 or TRBV6-3 and TRBJ2-1, with 9 bases identical to TRBD2. This CDR3 is 15 amino acids long. Germline CDR1 MNHEY, CDR2 SVGEGT. The trim removed 6 bases at V and 9 bases at J, leaving 12 bases unmatched. The CDR3 protein is CASSYPLAGSGEQFF. The CDR3 bases are TGTGCCAGCAGCTATCCTCTAGCGGGAAGCGGTGAGCAGTTCTTC.

For this clonotype: This may stem from a read error, because a much larger clone lies one nucleotide away. V is TRBV6-2 or TRBV6-3 and J is TRBJ1-5; D gene uncertain. Per the germline V gene, CDR1 is MNHEY and CDR2 is SVGEGT. The CDR3 is 15 residues long. CDR3 in DNA: TGTGCCAGTCAGGACGGAAAATATAGCAATCAGCCCCAGCGTTTT. The encoded protein is CASQDGKYSNQPQRF.

This clonotype was counted ten times or more. J is TRBJ2-3 and V is TRBV6-5; 9 bases map to TRBD1. Germline values: CDR1 MNHEY, CDR2 SVGAGI. This CDR3 spans 17 amino acids. V shed 0 bases, J shed 1 base, and the junction held 5 bases outside the gene matches. Here the CDR3 DNA reads TGTGCCAGCAGTTACTCTCGGGACAGGGTGGGCACAGATACGCAGTATTTT. This codes for CASSYSRDRVGTDTQYF.

Ten or more counts support this clonotype. This chain links TRBV20-1 with TRBJ2-7; D is ambiguous. The V gene lost 6 bases and the J gene lost 0 bases, with 18 bases spanning the gap. The CDR3 totals 15 residues. Germline assignment: CDR1 DFQATT and CDR2 SNEGSKA (reference sequence). For the CDR3, the DNA is TGCAGTGCGACCAACCGGACCTGGAGCTCCTACGAGCAGTACTTC. This translates into CSATNRTWSSYEQYF.

This clonotype was counted between two and nine times. This chain connects TRBV10-2 to TRBJ2-5, with D maybe TRBD1 (6 bases). Germline V gene data show CDR1 as WSHSY and CDR2 as SAAADI. CDR3 length: 12 residues. Trimming pared 7 bases from V and 5 bases from J, leaving 11 bases between. Written as DNA, the CDR3 is TGCGCCAGCATCGGGCAGGGGGAGACCCAGTACTTC. Translating it yields CASIGQGETQYF.

Ten or more counts support this clonotype. V and J are TRBV12-3 or TRBV12-4 and TRBJ1-5; D may be TRBD1 (6 bases). V was pared by 6 bases and J by 4 bases, with 19 bases between. CDR3 length: 16 amino acids. The CDR3 DNA sequence: TGTGCCAGCAGCTATGGACAGCTGGGGTCAAATCAGCCCCAGCATTTT. Its translation is CASSYGQLGSNQPQHF.

This clonotype has a handful of counts. CDR3 residues: CASSFPGGWTEAFF. The CDR3 coding sequence is TGTGCCAGCAGCTTTCCGGGGGGGTGGACTGAAGCTTTCTTT. The chain employs TRBV28 and TRBJ1-1; tentative D call: TRBD1 (5 bases). V lost 6 bases, J lost 5 bases, and 16 bases lay in between. Germline CDR1 and CDR2: MDHEN and SYDVKM. The CDR3 covers 14 residues.

There are a few counts of this clonotype. The chain couples TRBV11-2 to TRBJ2-1, with TRBD2 matching 9 bases. Germline CDR1 reads SGHAT; CDR2 reads FQNNGV. The CDR3 covers 17 residues. J gave up 4 bases and V 1 base, and 8 bases lay outside the gene matches. Here the CDR3 reads CASSLGMTSGVYNEQFF. The DNA for the CDR3 is TGTGCCAGCAGCTTAGGGATGACTAGCGGAGTGTACAATGAGCAGTTCTTC.

This clonotype appeared many times. V and J are TRBV6-6 and TRBJ2-4; no firm D call. This CDR3 is built from 15 residues. V was shortened by 0 bases and J by 0 bases, with 6 bases between the two germline ends. Per the germline V gene, CDR1 is MNHNY and CDR2 is SVGAGI (reference sequence). CDR3 DNA: TGTGCCAGCAGTTACTCCCAACTAGCCAAAAACATTCAGTACTTC. It encodes CASSYSQLAKNIQYF.

This clonotype was seen more than once but under ten times. This chain connects TRBV27 to TRBJ2-7; 10 bases match TRBD1. J lost 3 bases, V lost 4 bases, and 3 bases had no gene match. The V gene's germline CDR1 is MNHEY and CDR2 SMNVEV (reference sequence). CDR3 length: 14 residues. The CDR3 region has the DNA TGTGCCAGCAGTTACCGGACAGGGGGCTACGAGCAGTACTTC. Translation: CASSYRTGGYEQYF.

The table lists this clonotype with many counts. This sequence joins TRBV7-9 and TRBJ2-7; D is unresolved. The CDR3 extends over 14 amino acids. Between the trimmed V and J ends, which lost 5 bases and 3 bases, there was a span of 14 bases. Germline V gives CDR1 SEHNR, CDR2 FQNEAQ (reference sequence). CDR3 nucleotides: TGTGCCAGCAGCCCCCCTGAAGCGAGCTACGAGCAGTACTTC. This encodes CASSPPEASYEQYF.

This clonotype was seen ten or more times. The chain links TRBV19 to TRBJ1-5; D may be TRBD1 (5 bases). The ends were cut back, 4 bases at V and 4 bases at J, with 26 bases in the middle. CDR1 LNHDA and CDR2 SQIVND come from the germline V gene (reference sequence). This CDR3 spans 19 amino acids. CDR3 protein: CASSTIFGNRGSGNQPQHF. In DNA, the CDR3 is TGTGCCAGTAGTACTATTTTTGGAAATCGGGGCTCCGGGAATCAGCCCCAGCATTTT.

A remark on this clonotype: This may come from a read error, since a much larger clone is one base off. The chain joins TRBV4-3 to TRBJ2-1, with D unclear. Germline assignment: CDR1 LGHNA and CDR2 YSLEER. V lost 4 bases and J 0 bases, leaving 10 bases between the germline ends. The CDR3 totals 15 residues. CDR3 sequence: CASSRDLDSYNEQFF. CDR3 in DNA: TGCGCCAGCAGCCGAGATCTTGACTCCTACAATGAGCAGTTCTTC.